Presented here are 5 T cell receptor beta chains from one specimen sequenced in a study of T cells expressing NK-cell markers. TCRdb processed the 5' RACE reads again and assigns one entry to each CDR3 protein, with no DNA. The sample shows 500,000 or so distinct CDR3 sequences, and approximately 4% sits with its ten largest clones. Sequencing was carried out using blood T cells: a sorted CD56 or NKG2C T cell subset, CD4+ or CD8+ T cells, or bulk PBMC T cells (not recorded which). These TCRs come from a man younger than 35 in good health.

The chain carries TRBV12-3 or TRBV12-4 and TRBJ2-1; TCRdb's D call, TRBD2, is unchecked because there is no DNA. This CDR3 is built from 16 residues. The CDR3 loop reads CASIQTSGRVGNEQFF.

The chain couples TRBV6-1 to TRBJ1-3. The CDR3 loop spans 12 amino acids. Germline CDR1 MNHNS, CDR2 SASEGT. CDR3 sequence reads: CASMTSGNTIYF.

The chain has TRBV29-1 and TRBJ2-1; TCRdb lists TRBD1, though no DNA is available to test this call. Germline CDR1 and CDR2: SQVTM and ANQGSEA. CDR3 length: 12 residues. CDR3 loop: CSVEFPRGEQFF.

J is TRBJ2-1 and V is TRBV5-5; the TCRdb call, TRBD1, lacks DNA for checking. The CDR3 has 15 amino acids. CDR1 and CDR2 (germline): SGHKS, YYEKEE (reference sequence). This chain's CDR3 is CASSWRGSPVDEQFF.

The gene calls are TRBV6-1 and TRBJ1-2; without DNA, the TCRdb call of TRBD1 cannot be checked. CDR1 and CDR2 from the germline V gene are MNHNS and SASEGT. The CDR3 has 14 residues. CDR3 amino acids: CASSAVGGGGGYTF.